This TCR beta chain comes out of a study of OX40 agonist ivuxolimab in advanced cancers. Study context: Ivuxolimab, an antibody that agonizes OX40 (CD134), was administered to the patients. From 23 to 79 years was the age range, with a mean of around 56 years, and about 78% were male. The study's findings and limits: Circulating CD4+ and CD8+ T cells showed clonal expansion by week 6 at 0.1 to 3.0 mg/kg. Individuals who were partial responders at 0.1-3.0 mg/kg had clonal expansion that ranked among the lowest.

The V end was cut by 4 bases, the J end by 3 bases, with 14 bases between. Germline lookup yields CDR1 SGDLS and CDR2 YYNGEE. The CDR3 totals 16 residues. Using immunoSEQ multiplex PCR, the repertoire was profiled, and TCRdb retains in-frame clones only, with some absent. The sample has approximately 99,000 clones; less than 95% are singletons. Comments on this clone: What it recognizes is unknown.

Specimen: CD4+ or CD8+ T cells sorted from blood, collected in a trial of the OX40 agonist ivuxolimab. The sequence was obtained from an adult with an advanced solid tumor such as melanoma, head and neck, liver or kidney cancer. The gene calls are TRBV9 and TRBJ2-6; no firm D call. The CDR3 region has the DNA TGTGCCAGCAGCTTTAAAACAGTAGTTGGGGCCAACGTCCTGACTTTC. It codes for CASSFKTVVGANVLTF.